This passage covers 5 T cell receptor beta chains from one sample sequenced in a study of control samples from healthy donors and cancer patients. Here immunoSEQ multiplex PCR was the method, and the copy in TCRdb shows in-frame clones only, minus some. Of 95,000 to 150,000 clones detected, about 87% appear once; the ten largest clones hold less than 3.5%. What was sequenced was blood. The receptor set was obtained from a middle-aged man in good health.

The chain uses TRBV19 and TRBJ2-3; 9 positions agree with TRBD1. CDR1 is LNHDA and CDR2 is SQIVND in the germline V gene (reference sequence). The CDR3 consists of 13 residues. V was clipped by 6 bases and J by 6 bases; unmatched bases: 4. In DNA, the CDR3 is TGTGCCAGTAGAGCGGGGACAGGGGATACGCAGTATTTT. Encoded protein: CASRAGTGDTQYF.

The rearrangement uses TRBV5-6 and TRBJ2-4; 7 nucleotides agree with TRBD1. Trimming took 4 bases from V and 7 from J; bases not matched to a gene: 8. This CDR3 is 14 amino acids long. Germline assignment: CDR1 SGHDT and CDR2 YYEEEE. Written as DNA, the CDR3 is TGTGCCAGCAGCCCACCGGGCAGGGGGAACATTCAGTACTTC. Residues: CASSPPGRGNIQYF. The variable domain in full, with the rest retrieved from reference TRBV5-6 and TRBJ2-4, is DAGVTQSPTHLIKTRGQQVTLRCSPKSGHDTVSWYQQALGQGPQFIFQYYEEEERQRGNFPDRFSGHQFPNYSSELNVNALLLGDSALYLCASSPPGRGNIQYFGAGTRLSVL.

The rearrangement joins TRBV20-1 to TRBJ2-1; D gene unclear. The CDR3 has 10 amino acids. V dropped 4 bases and J dropped 7 bases, with 5 bases sitting between them. Per germline, CDR1 DFQATT and CDR2 SNEGSKA (reference sequence). CDR3: CSAILNEQFF. The CDR3 bases are TGCAGTGCTATTCTGAATGAGCAGTTCTTC.

The genes are TRBV9 and TRBJ1-3, with TRBD1 matching over 7 bases. J gave up 0 bases and V 4 bases, and 1 base lay outside the gene matches. The germline gives CDR1 SGDLS, CDR2 YYNGEE. There are 14 residues in the CDR3. CDR3 sequence reads: CASSTGDSGNTIYF. CDR3 sequence (DNA): TGTGCCAGCAGCACAGGGGACTCTGGAAACACCATATATTTT.

The chain is built from TRBV6-1 and TRBJ1-5; possible D gene TRBD1, 5 bases. The V gene's germline CDR1 is MNHNS and CDR2 SASEGT. This CDR3 spans 14 amino acids. V was shortened by 0 bases and J by 2 bases, with 5 bases between the two germline ends. The DNA of the CDR3 is TGTGCCAGCAGTGAAGCAGGGGGCAATCAGCCCCAGCATTTT. This codes for CASSEAGGNQPQHF.